A single sample is the source of the 10 T cell receptor beta chains below, sequenced in a study of spatial heterogeneity in lung cancer. Stated time point: sample taken at primary tumor resection. Whole RNA was taken from tumor, nontumor lung or frozen PBMC; it was then sequenced unsorted. A single record per CDR3 protein comes from TCRdb applying MiXCR to the 5' RACE reads. The sample records approximately 90,000 distinct CDR3 sequences, around 10% being singletons. The sequences come from PBMCs, collected at surgery. Receptors were obtained from a male donor with early-stage non-small cell lung cancer.

This clonotype was seen repeatedly, ten times or more. This chain uses TRBV27 with TRBJ2-5; 14 nucleotides agree with TRBD2. J was trimmed by 4 bases and V by 3 bases; bases with no gene match: 1. The CDR3 runs to 15 residues. Looked up from germline, CDR1 is MNHEY and CDR2 is SMNVEV (reference sequence). The chain's CDR3 is CASSLGLAGVETQYF. CDR3 DNA: TGTGCCAGCAGTTTGGGACTAGCGGGAGTAGAGACCCAGTACTTC.

The chain couples TRBV28 to TRBJ2-7; unclear D gene. Trimming left V 1 base short and J 0 bases short, with 7 bases between. The CDR3 has 14 residues. CDR1 is MDHEN and CDR2 is SYDVKM in the germline V gene. CDR3: CASSLSQYSYEQYF. Written as DNA, the CDR3 is TGTGCCAGCAGTTTATCACAGTACTCCTACGAGCAGTACTTC.

The chain joins TRBV4-2 to TRBJ2-7; 9 nucleotides agree with TRBD2. The trim removed 1 base at V and 5 bases at J, leaving 9 bases unmatched. Germline CDR1 reads LGHNA; CDR2 reads YNFKEQ. There are 16 residues in the CDR3. CDR3 in amino acids: CASSQVGGRAGHEQYF. Written as DNA, the CDR3 is TGTGCCAGCAGCCAAGTCGGCGGGAGGGCCGGTCACGAGCAGTACTTC.

This clonotype showed up just a few times. CDR3: CASSLEASSETQYF. The CDR3, as DNA: TGCGCCAGCAGCTTAGAGGCTAGCTCGGAGACCCAGTACTTC. The V gene is TRBV5-1, the J gene TRBJ2-5; D is perhaps TRBD2 (5 bases). The V gene's germline CDR1 is SGHRS and CDR2 YFSETQ. Trimming left V 2 bases short and J 5 bases short, with 13 bases between. The CDR3 runs 14 residues. Together with reference TRBV5-1 and TRBJ2-5, the CDR3 gives the full variable domain: KAGVTQTPRYLIKTRGQQVTLSCSPISGHRSVSWYQQTPGQGLQFLFEYFSETQRNKGNFPGRFSGRQFSNSRSEMNVSTLELGDSALYLCASSLEASSETQYFGPGTRLLVL.

The table lists this clonotype with many counts. The junction departs from germline at one end; a sequencing error may be responsible. The chain recombines TRBV2 with TRBJ2-7; 10 bases line up with TRBD1. The CDR3 runs to 14 residues. CDR1 is SNHLY and CDR2 is FYNNEI in the germline V gene. For the CDR3, the DNA is TGTGCCAGCAGTGAAGCGCTCCTTCGACAGGGGGCGAAGTTC. Translation: CASSEALLRQGAKF.

The chain carries TRBV6-5 and TRBJ2-1; 8 bases match TRBD1. Germline V gives CDR1 MNHEY, CDR2 SVGAGI. Trimming cost V 0 bases and J 4 bases; bases outside gene matches: 2. This CDR3 spans 15 amino acids. CDR3: CASSYSGQDYNEQFF. In DNA form, the CDR3 reads TGTGCCAGCAGTTACTCGGGACAGGATTACAATGAGCAGTTCTTC.

This clonotype has at least ten counts. This sequence joins TRBV3-1 and TRBJ2-7; 10 bases are shared with TRBD1. The CDR3 runs 15 residues. J gave up 6 bases and V 4 bases, and 9 bases lay outside the gene matches. The germline V gene encodes CDR1 LGHDT and CDR2 YNNKEL (reference sequence). The DNA for the CDR3 is TGTGCCAGCAGCCCGACAGGGGGCAAAAGTTCCGAGCAGTACTTC. Translating gives CASSPTGGKSSEQYF.

This clonotype was seen more than once but under ten times. The chain has TRBV4-3 and TRBJ2-7; 10 bases match TRBD2. The CDR3 is 16 amino acids. Trimming took 4 bases from V and 5 from J; bases not matched to a gene: 11. CDR1 and CDR2 (germline): LGHNA, YSLEER. CDR3 sequence (DNA): TGCGCCAGCAGCCTAAAGGCCCTAGCGGGGGCCCACGAGCAGTACTTC. Amino acids: CASSLKALAGAHEQYF.

This clonotype was detected many times. The V gene is TRBV29-1, the J gene TRBJ2-7, with a tentative D call TRBD1 (7 bases). From germline, CDR1 is SQVTM and CDR2 ANQGSEA. V was shortened by 7 bases and J by 5 bases, with 18 bases between the two germline ends. There are 13 residues in the CDR3. The CDR3 DNA reads TGCAGCGCCCGAAGGCCAGGGGGGAACGAGCAGTACTTC. It codes for CSARRPGGNEQYF.

The chain couples TRBV29-1 to TRBJ2-3; 9 bases line up with TRBD1. CDR3 length: 12 amino acids. The germline V gene has CDR1 SQVTM and CDR2 ANQGSEA. V dropped 5 bases and J dropped 4; count of bases not matched to a gene: 1. The CDR3 DNA sequence: TGCAGCGTTCGGACAGGGGCAGATACGCAGTATTTT. Amino acids: CSVRTGADTQYF.